What follows are 30 T cell receptor beta chains derived from one specimen sequenced in a study of T cell repertoires in cytomegalovirus infection. A single record per CDR3 protein comes from TCRdb applying MiXCR to the reads. Among 90,000 to 120,000 distinct CDR3 sequences, less than 25% were seen once, and the ten largest hold roughly 43%. The sample consisted of CD8+ T cells from PBMCs. These receptors were collected from a human donor in good health (CMV status not recorded). Some clones in this sample may be carry-over from other donors' samples.

This clonotype occurred a few times. This rearrangement joins TRBV6-2 or TRBV6-3 to TRBJ2-7; D tentatively reads TRBD1 or TRBD2 (5 bases each). The CDR3 covers 17 residues. Per the germline V gene, CDR1 is MNHEY and CDR2 is SVGEGT. The germline V and J ends were trimmed by 1 base and 2 bases, with 18 bases remaining between them. The CDR3, as DNA: TGTGCCAGCAGTTACTGGTACGGGACCACAGAGACCTACGAGCAGTACTTC. Its protein is CASSYWYGTTETYEQYF.

The chain couples TRBV7-6 to TRBJ2-1; 7 positions agree with TRBD2. CDR1 and CDR2 (germline): SGHVS, FNYEAQ. The CDR3 has 16 amino acids. Trimming took 7 bases from V and 0 from J; bases not matched to a gene: 9. The CDR3, as DNA: TGTGCCAGCACCCTAGGGTCTAGCGGCTCCTACAATGAGCAGTTCTTC. Protein sequence: CASTLGSSGSYNEQFF.

The chain joins TRBV19 to TRBJ1-4; D is uncertain. With 4 bases removed from V and 2 bases from J, the gap between germline ends came to 17 bases. This CDR3 contains 17 residues. Germline loops: CDR1 LNHDA, CDR2 SQIVND (reference sequence). The CDR3 spells CASSNLSVGDTNEKLFF. In DNA form, the CDR3 reads TGTGCCAGTAGTAACCTCTCAGTTGGGGATACTAATGAAAAACTGTTTTTT.

The chain is built from TRBV19 and TRBJ2-7; 7 bases are a match to TRBD2. Looked up from germline, CDR1 is LNHDA and CDR2 is SQIVND (reference sequence). Trimming cost V 0 bases and J 4 bases; bases outside gene matches: 6. This CDR3 comprises 15 residues. The CDR3 nucleotides read TGTGCCAGTAGTATAGAAATGGCTAGCGGATACGAGCAGTACTTC. Translation gives CASSIEMASGYEQYF.

The chain joins TRBV6-5 to TRBJ2-7, with D perhaps matching TRBD1 (6 bases). The CDR3 has 14 amino acids. Germline lookup yields CDR1 MNHEY and CDR2 SVGAGI. V lost 8 bases and J lost 4, with 18 bases in between. This chain's CDR3 is CASGTPGDPYEQYF. The CDR3 DNA follows: TGTGCCAGCGGAACTCCAGGGGACCCGTACGAGCAGTACTTC.

The chain has TRBV6-2 or TRBV6-3 and TRBJ1-1; perhaps TRBD1 as D (6 bases). The CDR3 contains 14 residues. Germline V gives CDR1 MNHEY, CDR2 SVGEGT. The V and J ends lost 6 bases and 2 bases respectively, with 13 bases between them. The CDR3 spells CASRPGQLNTEAFF. In nucleotides, the CDR3 is TGTGCCAGCAGGCCCGGACAGCTAAACACTGAAGCTTTCTTT.

Notes on this clonotype: Its ends do not fully match the called genes, so a read error is possible. The chain has TRBV13 and TRBJ1-5, with 8 bases fitting TRBD1. This CDR3 has 15 residues. The germline CDR1 and CDR2 sequences are PRHDT and FYEKMQ (reference sequence). The CDR3: CASSLGTGLNQPLHF. The CDR3 DNA reads TGTGCCAGCAGCCTCGGGACAGGACTTAATCAGCCCCTGCATTTT.

This clonotype was seen a handful of times. The chain has TRBV12-3 or TRBV12-4 and TRBJ1-6, with unresolved D. V was clipped by 5 bases and J by 10 bases, with 12 bases between them. The length of the CDR3 is 13 residues. The CDR3 DNA follows: TGTGCCAGCAGTCATTTCGAAGGGTCACCCCTCCACTTT. Residues: CASSHFEGSPLHF.

The J gene is TRBJ1-1, the V gene TRBV2, with D maybe TRBD1 (5 bases). This CDR3 spans 11 amino acids. V dropped 10 bases and J dropped 7 bases, with 13 bases sitting between them. Germline loops: CDR1 SNHLY, CDR2 FYNNEI. The CDR3 DNA follows: TGTGCCAACACAGGACGGTTTGAAGCTTTCTTT. Amino acids: CANTGRFEAFF.

This clonotype was detected only a few times. The rearrangement uses TRBV28 and TRBJ2-7, with TRBD2 as a possible D gene (6 bases). Trimming removed 6 bases at V and 0 bases at J, with 18 bases between. The germline V gene encodes CDR1 MDHEN and CDR2 SYDVKM. The CDR3 totals 16 residues. CDR3 nucleotide sequence: TGTGCCAGCAGCTGGACTATGGGGTCGTTCTCCTACGAGCAGTACTTC. Translated, it gives CASSWTMGSFSYEQYF.

The table lists this clonotype with a few counts. The rearrangement joins TRBV20-1 to TRBJ2-3, with TRBD1 identical over 12 bases. Germline assignment: CDR1 DFQATT and CDR2 SNEGSKA (reference sequence). The CDR3 totals 15 residues. V lost 4 bases, J lost 2 bases, and 4 bases stayed unmatched. DNA of the CDR3: TGCAGTGCTAAAAGGGGACAGGGGGCCACAGATACGCAGTATTTT. Its protein is CSAKRGQGATDTQYF.

This chain uses TRBV11-3 with TRBJ2-7; weak D call: TRBD2 (5 bases). Germline V gene lookup returns CDR1 SGHNT and CDR2 YENEEA. With 3 bases removed from V and 4 bases from J, the gap between germline ends came to 7 bases. The CDR3 runs to 12 residues. The CDR3 DNA sequence: TGTGCCAGCAGCTTTGAGGGATACGAGCAGTACTTC. Encoded protein: CASSFEGYEQYF.

This clonotype has just a few counts. V and J are TRBV7-9 and TRBJ2-7; the match to TRBD1 covers 7 bases. CDR1 SEHNR and CDR2 FQNEAQ come from the germline V gene (reference sequence). The CDR3 consists of 15 residues. J gave up 3 bases and V 4 bases, and 9 bases lay outside the gene matches. The CDR3 spells CASSSPTGSDYEQYF. Written as DNA, the CDR3 is TGTGCCAGCAGCTCGCCGACAGGGTCGGACTACGAGCAGTACTTC.

The J gene is TRBJ1-1, the V gene TRBV29-1; unclear D gene. This CDR3 is built from 13 residues. CDR1 and CDR2 (germline): SQVTM, ANQGSEA. The V and J ends lost 0 bases and 8 bases respectively, with 13 bases between them. The CDR3 DNA reads TGCAGCGTTGAAGAGGCGCCGGGGATAGAAGCTTTCTTT. Translating it yields CSVEEAPGIEAFF. Based on the CDR3 plus reference TRBV29-1 and TRBJ1-1, the full variable domain is SAVISQKPSRDICQRGTSLTIQCQVDSQVTMMFWYRQQPGQSLTLIATANQGSEATYESGFVIDKFPISRPNLTFSTLTVSNMSPEDSSIYLCSVEEAPGIEAFFGQGTRLTVV.

The chain employs TRBV7-6 and TRBJ1-2; a weak D match, TRBD1 (5 bases). Germline V gene data show CDR1 as SGHVS and CDR2 as FNYEAQ. This CDR3 contains 14 residues. The germline V and J ends were trimmed by 5 bases and 5 bases, with 15 bases remaining between them. CDR3 in amino acids: CASSIPTEKYGYTF. The CDR3 nucleotides are TGTGCCAGCAGCATACCGACAGAGAAGTATGGCTACACCTTC. Using reference TRBV7-6 and TRBJ1-2 for the parts outside the CDR3, the full variable domain is GAGVSQSPRYKVTKRGQDVALRCDPISGHVSLYWYRQALGQGPEFLTYFNYEAQQDKSGLPNDRFSAERPEGSISTLTIQRTEQRDSAMYRCASSIPTEKYGYTFGSGTRLTVV.

This clonotype came up many times. The CDR3 sequence: CASTNEGSGYNEQFF. The CDR3 DNA sequence: TGCGCCAGCACTAACGAGGGTAGCGGGTACAATGAGCAGTTCTTC. The chain links TRBV5-1 to TRBJ2-1; TRBD2 matches 7 bases. The CDR3 runs 15 residues. Trimming at V came to 6 bases and at J to 4 bases, leaving 10 bases not matched to a gene. Germline V gene sequence: CDR1 SGHRS, CDR2 YFSETQ.

This clonotype was counted many times. This chain joins TRBV20-1 and TRBJ2-3; 7 nucleotides agree with TRBD2. Germline-derived CDR1 and CDR2 are DFQATT and SNEGSKA (reference sequence). This CDR3 has 15 amino acids. V lost 1 base, J lost 3 bases, and 7 bases stayed unmatched. This CDR3 reads CSARGYGGITDTQYF. CDR3 nucleotide sequence: TGCAGTGCTAGAGGGTACGGGGGGATAACAGATACGCAGTATTTT.

The gene calls are TRBV28 and TRBJ2-2; unclear D gene. Trimming shortened V by 7 bases and J by 4 bases, and 7 bases separated the two germline ends. Per germline, CDR1 MDHEN and CDR2 SYDVKM. CDR3 size: 12 residues. CDR3: CASTRPTGELFF. The DNA of the CDR3 is TGTGCCAGCACGAGGCCCACCGGGGAGCTGTTTTTT.

This clonotype was counted many times. The CDR3 spells CASSFGPRDTLRTEAFF. The CDR3 nucleotides are TGTGCCAGCAGCTTCGGGCCTCGGGACACTTTAAGAACTGAAGCTTTCTTT. The rearrangement links TRBV7-2 to TRBJ1-1, with a possible D match to TRBD1 (6 bases). The germline gives CDR1 SGHTA, CDR2 FQGNSA. V lost 3 bases, J lost 5 bases, and 22 bases lay in between. The CDR3 has 17 residues. Drawing the rest from reference TRBV7-2 and TRBJ1-1, the complete variable domain is GAGVSQSPSNKVTEKGKDVELRCDPISGHTALYWYRQSLGQGLEFLIYFQGNSAPDKSGLPSDRFSAERTGGSVSTLTIQRTQQEDSAVYLCASSFGPRDTLRTEAFFGQGTRLTVV.

This clonotype showed up many times. The V gene is TRBV4-2, the J gene TRBJ1-2; 7 bases line up with TRBD1. Trimming took 0 bases from V and 4 from J; bases not matched to a gene: 8. The length of the CDR3 is 16 residues. In germline, CDR1 is LGHNA, CDR2 YNFKEQ. In DNA, the CDR3 is TGTGCCAGCAGCCAAGAGTCGCAGGGGGGATTCTATGGCTACACCTTC. Protein product: CASSQESQGGFYGYTF.

V usage is TRBV14 and J usage is TRBJ2-5, with a tentative D call TRBD2 (6 bases). Trimming took off 1 base at V and 3 bases at J, with 9 bases between the two ends. The length of the CDR3 is 14 residues. Germline loops: CDR1 SGHDN, CDR2 FVKESK. As DNA, the CDR3 is TGTGCCAGCAGCCAAGGTCCGGGAGAAGAGACCCAGTACTTC. It is translated as CASSQGPGEETQYF.

Concerning this clonotype itself: A read error may explain this, as a much larger clone is one base away. The chain links TRBV28 to TRBJ2-1; 9 nucleotides agree with TRBD1. Losses at the gene ends were 6 bases for V and 15 bases for J; bases not matched to a gene: 15. Germline V gene data show CDR1 as MDHEN and CDR2 as SYDVKM. The CDR3 covers 14 residues. The CDR3 here is CASRPATDRGVSFF. In DNA, the CDR3 is TGTGCCAGCAGGCCAGCCACCGACAGGGGGGTGTCGTTCTTC.

This clonotype was found a few times. The chain recombines TRBV29-1 with TRBJ1-2, with TRBD1 matching over 8 bases. CDR3 length: 15 residues. Unmatched junction bases numbered 11, after V lost 5 bases and J lost 3 bases. The germline V gene has CDR1 SQVTM and CDR2 ANQGSEA. This CDR3 is CSVPKRPGGDYGYTF. The CDR3 DNA reads TGCAGCGTTCCCAAGAGGCCAGGGGGCGACTATGGCTACACCTTC.

The table lists this clonotype with many counts. The chain joins TRBV7-2 to TRBJ2-1; TRBD2 is a possible D gene (6 bases). Germline CDR1 reads SGHTA; CDR2 reads FQGNSA. CDR3 length: 15 residues. V lost 4 bases to trimming and J lost 4 bases, with 14 bases between them. The CDR3 reads CASSSSPGGYNEQFF. CDR3 sequence (DNA): TGTGCCAGCAGCTCATCTCCCGGAGGGTACAATGAGCAGTTCTTC.

CDR3 in DNA: TGTGCCAGCGGAGGCGGGAGTTCCTACAATGAGCAGTTCTTC. It encodes CASGGGSSYNEQFF. V gene TRBV6-6 combines with J gene TRBJ2-1; 7 positions agree with TRBD2. The CDR3 has 14 amino acids. V dropped 8 bases and J dropped 1; count of bases not matched to a gene: 5. Per germline, CDR1 MNHNY and CDR2 SVGAGI (reference sequence).

V and J are TRBV28 and TRBJ2-2; D gene unclear. V was shortened by 11 bases and J by 5 bases, with 9 bases between the two germline ends. CDR3 length: 11 residues. The V gene's germline CDR1 is MDHEN and CDR2 SYDVKM. In DNA, the CDR3 is TGTGCCTGCGGCCAGACCGGGGAGCTGTTTTTT. Its protein product is CACGQTGELFF.

In this sample, this clonotype turned up a few times. V is TRBV12-3 or TRBV12-4 and J is TRBJ2-7; 9 nucleotides match TRBD1. This CDR3 comprises 15 residues. J gave up 6 bases and V 3 bases, and 9 bases lay outside the gene matches. This CDR3 reads CASSFRGTGSAEQYF. CDR3 nucleotides: TGTGCCAGCAGTTTTAGAGGGACAGGGTCGGCCGAGCAGTACTTC.

This clonotype was counted ten times or more. The chain links TRBV11-2 to TRBJ1-6; D call uncertain. V was clipped by 3 bases and J by 6 bases, with 15 bases between them. The germline gives CDR1 SGHAT, CDR2 FQNNGV. The CDR3 has 16 amino acids. The CDR3 is CASSFMADSFNSPLHF. In DNA, the CDR3 is TGTGCCAGCAGCTTCATGGCCGATTCTTTTAATTCACCCCTCCACTTT. Full variable domain (outside the CDR3, taken from reference TRBV11-2 and TRBJ1-6): EAGVAQSPRYKIIEKRQSVAFWCNPISGHATLYWYQQILGQGPKLLIQFQNNGVVDDSQLPKDRFSAERLKGVDSTLKIQPAKLEDSAVYLCASSFMADSFNSPLHFGNGTRLTVT.

This clonotype appeared many times. The rearrangement links TRBV28 to TRBJ1-1, with TRBD1 matching over 7 bases. Germline values: CDR1 MDHEN, CDR2 SYDVKM. V lost 6 bases and J lost 0; bases outside the gene matches: 4. There are 14 residues in the CDR3. The CDR3: CASSNRGLNTEAFF. As DNA, the CDR3 is TGTGCCAGCAGCAACAGGGGACTGAACACTGAAGCTTTCTTT.

This clonotype was detected only a few times. V and J are TRBV28 and TRBJ2-7, with 8 bases fitting TRBD1. The V gene end was trimmed by 4 bases and the J gene end by 6 bases; junction bases not matched to a gene: 14. In germline, CDR1 is MDHEN, CDR2 SYDVKM. The CDR3 is made up of 16 amino acids. The CDR3 nucleotides read TGTGCCAGCAGTTCGCCTTGGGGCAGGGGGCTTGGCGAGCAGTACTTC. Translation gives CASSSPWGRGLGEQYF.